This T cell receptor beta chain was sequenced during a study of T cells in Graves' hyperthyroidism and ophthalmopathy. The TCR beta CDR3 regions underwent amplification using RNA transcripts as the source. In the first-round RT-PCR of the TCR CDR3, the HTBI primer set was used. TCRdb itself ran the multiplex PCR reads through MiXCR, one entry per CDR3 protein. Of about 290,000 distinct CDR3 sequences in the sample, around 15% were seen once. V was pared by 0 bases and J by 8 bases, with 19 bases between. The V gene's germline CDR1 is LGHNT and CDR2 FRNRAP. This CDR3 contains 16 residues. There are many counts of this clonotype.

The receptor was derived from a woman aged 60 to 75 with Graves' ophthalmopathy. V usage is TRBV12-5 and J usage is TRBJ1-2; tentative D call: TRBD1 (5 bases). The sequencing sample was made of blood. In DNA, the CDR3 is TGTGCTAGTGGTTTGGTACTATCCAGGTCCGGGGGAGGCTACACCTTC. It specifies CASGLVLSRSGGGYTF.